Each of the 22 T cell receptor beta chains below was sequenced from the same sample in a study of blood T cell repertoires in COVID-19. Clones were read by immunoSEQ multiplex PCR, and TCRdb kept only the in-frame ones, dropping some. The sample includes around 130,000 clones, about 80% of them seen just once. The sample was peripheral blood. The receptors derive from a woman aged 55-69 years with acute or convalescent COVID-19.

This rearrangement joins TRBV4-2 to TRBJ2-3; D gene ambiguous. This CDR3 has 14 residues. V lost 1 base and J lost 5, with 10 bases in between. CDR1 and CDR2 from the germline V gene are LGHNA and YNFKEQ. The CDR3 sequence is CASSQGRGIDTQYF. The CDR3 nucleotides read TGTGCCAGCAGCCAAGGCAGAGGAATAGATACGCAGTATTTT.

The rearrangement uses TRBV11-2 and TRBJ2-5, with D possibly being TRBD2 (6 bases). V was pared by 5 bases and J by 2 bases, with 15 bases between. The CDR3 sequence is 15 residues long. CDR1 and CDR2 from the germline V gene are SGHAT and FQNNGV. The CDR3 DNA sequence: TGTGCCAGCAGCCAACTAACAGGAGGGCAAGAGACCCAGTACTTC. It translates to CASSQLTGGQETQYF.

The chain uses TRBV30 and TRBJ1-2; D not certain. The ends were cut back, 4 bases at V and 4 bases at J, with 10 bases in the middle. The CDR3 has 12 amino acids. Germline V CDR1 and CDR2: GTSNPN, SVGIG (reference sequence). The CDR3 sequence: CAWNGPSYGYTF. CDR3 in DNA: TGTGCCTGGAACGGTCCTAGCTATGGCTACACCTTC.

The chain combines TRBV5-1 with TRBJ1-1, with unresolved D. Germline lookup yields CDR1 SGHRS and CDR2 YFSETQ. V was shortened by 5 bases and J by 1 base, with 9 bases between the two germline ends. The CDR3 runs to 13 residues. The CDR3 bases are TGCGCCAGCAGTCCCAGTGAGAACACTGAAGCTTTCTTT. Translating it yields CASSPSENTEAFF.

CDR3 protein: CASSVGTGAGNTIYF. The CDR3 DNA is TGTGCCAGCAGCGTAGGGACAGGGGCTGGAAACACCATATATTTT. The chain combines TRBV9 with TRBJ1-3; 9 positions agree with TRBD1. This CDR3 has 15 amino acids. Germline trimming cut 0 bases from V and 2 bases from J; bases unmatched to any gene: 0. Germline CDR1 is SGDLS and CDR2 is YYNGEE.

The rearrangement joins TRBV4-1 to TRBJ2-3; D uncertain. V was trimmed by 2 bases and J by 0 bases, leaving 9 bases between them. The germline CDR1 and CDR2 sequences are MGHRA and YSYEKL. This CDR3 comprises 15 residues. The chain's CDR3 is CASSQWQISTDTQYF. CDR3 sequence (DNA): TGCGCCAGCAGCCAATGGCAGATCAGCACAGATACGCAGTATTTT.

J is TRBJ1-4 and V is TRBV29-1, with D perhaps TRBD1 (5 bases). There are 16 residues in the CDR3. Trimming shortened V by 7 bases and J by 4 bases, and 22 bases separated the two germline ends. Germline values: CDR1 SQVTM, CDR2 ANQGSEA. CDR3 nucleotide sequence: TGCAGCGCTCCGGGGGGAGCGGAGGGTAGTAATGAAAAACTGTTTTTT. Protein product: CSAPGGAEGSNEKLFF.

The gene calls are TRBV10-3 and TRBJ2-1; a weak D match, TRBD1 (6 bases). The CDR3 sequence is 17 residues long. Trimming left V 0 bases short and J 9 bases short, with 21 bases between. CDR1 ENHRY and CDR2 SYGVKD come from the germline V gene. CDR3 coding DNA: TGTGCCATCAGTGAGTCAAGAACCCCCGGGACAAAACCTGAGCAGTTCTTC. It specifies CAISESRTPGTKPEQFF.

For the CDR3, the DNA is TGTGCCAGCTCACAGGCGGGGTTCGGTGGGAACACTGAAGCTTTCTTT. Its translation: CASSQAGFGGNTEAFF. This chain connects TRBV18 to TRBJ1-1; no clear D. Germline V gives CDR1 KGHSH, CDR2 LQKENI. The CDR3 contains 16 residues. Trimming left V 4 bases short and J 1 base short, with 16 bases between.

This CDR3 is CATSDLAGGPSNEQFF. CDR3 nucleotides: TGTGCCACCAGTGATTTAGCGGGGGGGCCGTCAAATGAGCAGTTCTTC. V and J are TRBV24-1 and TRBJ2-1, with 10 bases identical to TRBD2. Germline values: CDR1 KGHDR, CDR2 SFDVKD. J was trimmed by 7 bases and V by 1 base; bases with no gene match: 6. There are 16 residues in the CDR3.

The chain carries TRBV6-1 and TRBJ1-1, with D possibly matching TRBD1 (5 bases). The CDR3 has 15 residues. V was shortened by 1 base and J by 5 bases, with 14 bases between the two germline ends. Germline assignment: CDR1 MNHNS and CDR2 SASEGT. CDR3 loop: CASSEGRGLETEAFF. Written as DNA, the CDR3 is TGTGCCAGCAGTGAAGGGCGGGGCCTAGAGACTGAAGCTTTCTTT.

The chain combines TRBV7-7 with TRBJ2-5; 8 bases line up with TRBD2. Per the germline V gene, CDR1 is SSHAT and CDR2 is FNYEAQ (reference sequence). V was clipped by 8 bases and J by 5 bases; unmatched bases: 7. CDR3 size: 13 residues. CDR3 amino acids: CASQATGGETQYF. The CDR3 DNA reads TGTGCCAGCCAAGCAACGGGGGGGGAGACCCAGTACTTC.

This clone showed up just a few times. V and J are TRBV27 and TRBJ1-2, with a tentative D call TRBD1 (6 bases). With 0 bases removed from V and 9 bases from J, the gap between germline ends came to 11 bases. CDR1 MNHEY and CDR2 SMNVEV come from the germline V gene (reference sequence). The CDR3 spans 13 residues. The CDR3 bases are TGTGCCAGCAGTTTATCGGACCAGGGGAGCTACACCTTC. It encodes CASSLSDQGSYTF.

This rearrangement joins TRBV6-5 to TRBJ2-3; 12 bases fit TRBD2. Trimming cost V 7 bases and J 4 bases; bases outside gene matches: 6. The CDR3 sequence is 15 residues long. Germline values: CDR1 MNHEY, CDR2 SVGAGI. The chain's CDR3 is CASILLAGGADTQYF. The CDR3 nucleotides read TGTGCCAGCATTCTCCTAGCGGGGGGGGCAGATACGCAGTATTTT.

This chain connects TRBV6-5 to TRBJ1-4; no firm D call. This CDR3 is 12 amino acids long. V was pared by 6 bases and J by 7 bases, with 9 bases between. The germline V gene has CDR1 MNHEY and CDR2 SVGAGI. CDR3 amino acids: CASRREGEKLFF. CDR3 coding DNA: TGTGCCAGCAGAAGGGAGGGTGAAAAACTGTTTTTT.

This chain joins TRBV9 and TRBJ2-5; D gene uncertain. CDR1 is SGDLS, CDR2 YYNGEE, per germline. This CDR3 spans 13 amino acids. V lost 3 bases and J 2 bases, leaving 8 bases between the germline ends. The CDR3 nucleotides read TGTGCCAGCAGCGCTAGGATTCAAGAGACCCAGTACTTC. Its protein is CASSARIQETQYF.

The rearrangement uses TRBV3-1 (or the pseudogene TRBV3-2) and TRBJ2-7; 13 nucleotides line up with TRBD2. CDR1 and CDR2 (germline): LGHDT, YNNKEL (reference sequence). V shed 3 bases, J shed 3 bases, and the junction held 8 bases outside the gene matches. This CDR3 contains 17 residues. The CDR3: CASSQTWGLAGNYEQYV. The CDR3 DNA follows: TGTGCCAGCAGCCAGACCTGGGGACTAGCGGGGAACTACGAGCAGTACGTC.

J is TRBJ1-2 and V is TRBV5-4; a weak D match, TRBD1 (5 bases). This CDR3 region has 14 residues. V was cut by 4 bases and J by 4 bases, with 14 bases left in between. CDR1 and CDR2 (germline): SGHNT, YYREEE (reference sequence). CDR3 nucleotide sequence: TGTGCCAGCAGCCCGCGGGACGTGATCTATGGCTACACCTTC. This encodes CASSPRDVIYGYTF.

This clone was detected once. The germline gene is not matched at one end of the junction; a read error may be the cause. The rearrangement uses TRBV3-1 (or the pseudogene TRBV3-2) and TRBJ1-1; D is unclear. Germline CDR1 and CDR2: LGHDT and YNNKEL (reference sequence). CDR3 length: 17 amino acids. The CDR3 reads CASRQGPSTSSNTEAFF. In nucleotides, the CDR3 is TGTGCCAGCAGGCAAGGTCCGTCTACTAGCTCGAACACTGAAGCTTTCTTT.

The J gene is TRBJ1-1, the V gene TRBV5-5; TRBD1 agrees at 9 bases. The CDR3 is made up of 19 amino acids. Trimming cost V 1 base and J 7 bases; bases outside gene matches: 20. CDR1 SGHKS and CDR2 YYEKEE come from the germline V gene (reference sequence). In nucleotides, the CDR3 is TGTGCCAGCAGCTTGCGAAAAAGCCGGGACAGGGCCCCTTTCGGTGAAGCTTTCTTT. This codes for CASSLRKSRDRAPFGEAFF. Combining the CDR3 with reference TRBV5-5 and TRBJ1-1 gives the whole variable domain DAGVTQSPTHLIKTRGQQVTLRCSPISGHKSVSWYQQVLGQGPQFIFQYYEKEERGRGNFPDRFSARQFPNYSSELNVNALLLGDSALYLCASSLRKSRDRAPFGEAFFGQGTRLTVV.

This rearrangement joins TRBV19 to TRBJ1-1; D is uncertain. The CDR3 has 14 residues. Germline V gene sequence: CDR1 LNHDA, CDR2 SQIVND (reference sequence). V lost 7 bases and J 8 bases, leaving 20 bases between the germline ends. The CDR3 DNA reads as TGTGCCAGTACCCCCATGTCGACGGCGCGGGAAGCTTTCTTT. As protein: CASTPMSTAREAFF.

The table lists this clone with a count of one. The chain carries TRBV4-2 and TRBJ2-3; TRBD1 matches at 10 bases. CDR1 is LGHNA, CDR2 YNFKEQ, per germline. The CDR3 consists of 15 residues. Trimming removed 5 bases from V and 1 base from J; junction bases left unmatched: 3. CDR3 in amino acids: CASSAGTGGTDTQYF. CDR3 sequence (DNA): TGTGCCAGCAGCGCCGGGACAGGGGGCACAGATACGCAGTATTTT.